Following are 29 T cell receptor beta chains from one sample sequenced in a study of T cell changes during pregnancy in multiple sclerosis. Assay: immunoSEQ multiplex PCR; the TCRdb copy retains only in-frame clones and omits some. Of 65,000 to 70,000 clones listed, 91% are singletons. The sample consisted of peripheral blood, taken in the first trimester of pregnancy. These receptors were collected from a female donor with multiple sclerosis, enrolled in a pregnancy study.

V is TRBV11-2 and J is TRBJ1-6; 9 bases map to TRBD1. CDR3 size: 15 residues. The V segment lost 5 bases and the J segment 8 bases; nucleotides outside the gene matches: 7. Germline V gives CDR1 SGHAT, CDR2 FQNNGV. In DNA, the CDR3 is TGTGCCAGCAGCACTCACACAGGGGGCGATTCACCCCTCCACTTT. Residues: CASSTHTGGDSPLHF. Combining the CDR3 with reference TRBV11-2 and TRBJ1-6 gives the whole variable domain EAGVAQSPRYKIIEKRQSVAFWCNPISGHATLYWYQQILGQGPKLLIQFQNNGVVDDSQLPKDRFSAERLKGVDSTLKIQPAKLEDSAVYLCASSTHTGGDSPLHFGNGTRLTVT.

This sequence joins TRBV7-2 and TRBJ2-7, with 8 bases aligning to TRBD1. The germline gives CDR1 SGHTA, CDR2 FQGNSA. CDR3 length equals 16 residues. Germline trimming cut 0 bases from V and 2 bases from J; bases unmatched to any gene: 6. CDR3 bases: TGTGCCAGCAGCTTAGCATCGGGACAGGCCGCCTACGAGCAGTACTTC. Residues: CASSLASGQAAYEQYF. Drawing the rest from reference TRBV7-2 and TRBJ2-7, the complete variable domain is GAGVSQSPSNKVTEKGKDVELRCDPISGHTALYWYRQSLGQGLEFLIYFQGNSAPDKSGLPSDRFSAERTGGSVSTLTIQRTQQEDSAVYLCASSLASGQAAYEQYFGPGTRLTVT.

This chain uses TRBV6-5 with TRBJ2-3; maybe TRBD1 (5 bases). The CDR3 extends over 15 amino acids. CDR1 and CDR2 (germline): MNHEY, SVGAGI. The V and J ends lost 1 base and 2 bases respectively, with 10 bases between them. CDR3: CASSYYSGPTDTQYF. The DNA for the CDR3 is TGTGCCAGCAGTTACTATTCAGGGCCCACAGATACGCAGTATTTT.

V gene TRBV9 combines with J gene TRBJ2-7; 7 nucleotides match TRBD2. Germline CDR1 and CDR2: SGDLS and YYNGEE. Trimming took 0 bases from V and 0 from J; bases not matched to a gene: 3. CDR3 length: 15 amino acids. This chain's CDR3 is CASSVGAGSSYEQYF. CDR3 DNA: TGTGCCAGCAGCGTAGGAGCGGGGAGCTCCTACGAGCAGTACTTC.

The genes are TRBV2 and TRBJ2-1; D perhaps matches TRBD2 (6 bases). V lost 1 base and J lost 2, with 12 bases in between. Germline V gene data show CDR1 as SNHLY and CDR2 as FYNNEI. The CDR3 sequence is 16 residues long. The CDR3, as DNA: TGTGCCAGCAGTGAAGTACGGGAGTCCGCCTACAATGAGCAGTTCTTC. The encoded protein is CASSEVRESAYNEQFF.

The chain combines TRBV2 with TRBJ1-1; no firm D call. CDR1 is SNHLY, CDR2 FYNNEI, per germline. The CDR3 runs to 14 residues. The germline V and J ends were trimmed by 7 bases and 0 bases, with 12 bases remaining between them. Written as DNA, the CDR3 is TGTGCCAGCAAGGACTTTCTTATGAACACTGAAGCTTTCTTT. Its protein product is CASKDFLMNTEAFF.

This chain's CDR3 is CASSVQTGGAGNTIYF. The CDR3 region has the DNA TGTGCCAGCAGCGTGCAAACAGGGGGCGCGGGAAACACCATATATTTT. The chain recombines TRBV9 with TRBJ1-3, with TRBD1 identical over 9 bases. The CDR3 covers 16 residues. The J segment lost 4 bases and the V segment lost 2 bases, leaving 7 bases of the junction unmatched. CDR1 is SGDLS, CDR2 YYNGEE, per germline.

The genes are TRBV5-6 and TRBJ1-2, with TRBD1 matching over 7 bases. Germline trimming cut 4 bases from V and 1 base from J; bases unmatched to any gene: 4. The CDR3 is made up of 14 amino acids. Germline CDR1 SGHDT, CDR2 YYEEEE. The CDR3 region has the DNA TGTGCCAGCAGCAGGGGACAGAATAACTATGGCTACACCTTC. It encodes CASSRGQNNYGYTF. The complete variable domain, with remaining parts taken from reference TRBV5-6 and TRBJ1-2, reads DAGVTQSPTHLIKTRGQQVTLRCSPKSGHDTVSWYQQALGQGPQFIFQYYEEEERQRGNFPDRFSGHQFPNYSSELNVNALLLGDSALYLCASSRGQNNYGYTFGSGTRLTVV.

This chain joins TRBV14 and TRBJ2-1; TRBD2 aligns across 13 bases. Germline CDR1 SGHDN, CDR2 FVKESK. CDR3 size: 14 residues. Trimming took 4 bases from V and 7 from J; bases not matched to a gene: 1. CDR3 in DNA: TGTGCCAGCAGCCTACTAGCGGGGGGGAATGAGCAGTTCTTC. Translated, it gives CASSLLAGGNEQFF. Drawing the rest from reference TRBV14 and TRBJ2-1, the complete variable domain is EAGVTQFPSHSVIEKGQTVTLRCDPISGHDNLYWYRRVMGKEIKFLLHFVKESKQDESGMPNNRFLAERTGGTYSTLKVQPAELEDSGVYFCASSLLAGGNEQFFGPGTRLTVL.

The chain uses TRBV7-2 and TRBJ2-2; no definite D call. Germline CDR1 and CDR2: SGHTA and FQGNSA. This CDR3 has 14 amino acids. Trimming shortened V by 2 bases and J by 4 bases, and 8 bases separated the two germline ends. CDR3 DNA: TGTGCCAGCAGCTTAATGCGTAGCACCGGGGAGCTGTTTTTT. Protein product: CASSLMRSTGELFF.

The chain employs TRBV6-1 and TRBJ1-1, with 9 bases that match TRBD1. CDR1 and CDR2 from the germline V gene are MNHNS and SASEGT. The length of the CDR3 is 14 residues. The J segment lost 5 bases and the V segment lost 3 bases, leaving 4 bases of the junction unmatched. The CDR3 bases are TGTGCCAGCAGTGAGGGACAGGGAGGAACTGAAGCTTTCTTT. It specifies CASSEGQGGTEAFF.

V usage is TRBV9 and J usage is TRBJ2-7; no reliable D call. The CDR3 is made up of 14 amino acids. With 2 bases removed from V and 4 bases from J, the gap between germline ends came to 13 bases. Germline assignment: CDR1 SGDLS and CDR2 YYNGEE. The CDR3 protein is CASSVSAFGYEQYF. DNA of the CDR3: TGTGCCAGCAGCGTTTCTGCATTCGGGTACGAGCAGTACTTC.

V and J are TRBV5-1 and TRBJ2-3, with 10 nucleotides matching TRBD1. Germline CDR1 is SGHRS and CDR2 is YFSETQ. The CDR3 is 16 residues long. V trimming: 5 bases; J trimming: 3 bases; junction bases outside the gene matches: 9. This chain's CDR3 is CASSANRDRGTDTQYF. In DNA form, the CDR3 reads TGCGCCAGCAGTGCTAACCGGGACAGGGGAACAGATACGCAGTATTTT.

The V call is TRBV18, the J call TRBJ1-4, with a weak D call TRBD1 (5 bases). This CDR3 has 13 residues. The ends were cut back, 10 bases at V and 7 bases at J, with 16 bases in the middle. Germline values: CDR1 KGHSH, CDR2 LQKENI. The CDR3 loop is CATAEQASEKLFF. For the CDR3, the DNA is TGTGCCACCGCGGAACAGGCCAGTGAAAAACTGTTTTTT.

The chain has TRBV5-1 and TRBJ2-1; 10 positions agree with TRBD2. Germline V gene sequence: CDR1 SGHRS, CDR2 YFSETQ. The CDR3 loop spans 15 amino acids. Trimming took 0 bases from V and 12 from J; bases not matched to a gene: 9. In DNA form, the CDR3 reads TGCGCCAGCAGCTTGGAACCAAGAGCGGGGGGGCCGCAGTTCTTC. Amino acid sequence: CASSLEPRAGGPQFF. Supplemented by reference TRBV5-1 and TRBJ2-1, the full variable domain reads KAGVTQTPRYLIKTRGQQVTLSCSPISGHRSVSWYQQTPGQGLQFLFEYFSETQRNKGNFPGRFSGRQFSNSRSEMNVSTLELGDSALYLCASSLEPRAGGPQFFGPGTRLTVL.

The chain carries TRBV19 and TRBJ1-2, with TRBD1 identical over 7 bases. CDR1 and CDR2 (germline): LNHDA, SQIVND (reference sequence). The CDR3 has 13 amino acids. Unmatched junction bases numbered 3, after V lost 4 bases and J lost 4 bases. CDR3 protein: CASSTGQSYGYTF. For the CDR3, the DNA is TGTGCCAGTAGTACGGGACAGTCCTATGGCTACACCTTC.

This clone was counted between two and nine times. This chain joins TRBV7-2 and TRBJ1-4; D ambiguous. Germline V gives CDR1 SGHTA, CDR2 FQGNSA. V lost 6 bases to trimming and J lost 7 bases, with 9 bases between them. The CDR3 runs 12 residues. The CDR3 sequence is CASRRSGEKLFF. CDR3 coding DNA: TGTGCCAGCAGGCGGAGTGGTGAAAAACTGTTTTTT. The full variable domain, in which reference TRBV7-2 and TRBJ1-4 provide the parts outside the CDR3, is GAGVSQSPSNKVTEKGKDVELRCDPISGHTALYWYRQSLGQGLEFLIYFQGNSAPDKSGLPSDRFSAERTGGSVSTLTIQRTQQEDSAVYLCASRRSGEKLFFGSGTQLSVL.

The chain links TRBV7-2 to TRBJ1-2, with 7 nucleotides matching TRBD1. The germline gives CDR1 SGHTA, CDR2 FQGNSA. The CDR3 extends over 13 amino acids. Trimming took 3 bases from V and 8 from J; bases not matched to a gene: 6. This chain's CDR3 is CASSFGQDRGYTF. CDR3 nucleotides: TGTGCCAGCAGCTTCGGACAGGATCGGGGCTACACCTTC.

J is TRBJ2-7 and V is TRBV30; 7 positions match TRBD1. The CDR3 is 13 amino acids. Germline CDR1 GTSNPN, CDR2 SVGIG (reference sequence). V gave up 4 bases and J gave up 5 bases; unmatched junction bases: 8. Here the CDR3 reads CAWNPQGLDEQYF. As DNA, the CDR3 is TGTGCCTGGAATCCACAGGGGTTAGACGAGCAGTACTTC.

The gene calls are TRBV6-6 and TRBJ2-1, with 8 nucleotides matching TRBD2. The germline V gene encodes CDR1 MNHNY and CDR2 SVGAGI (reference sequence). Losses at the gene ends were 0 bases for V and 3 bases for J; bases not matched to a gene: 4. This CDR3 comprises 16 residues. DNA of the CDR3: TGTGCCAGCAGTTACTCGAGCGGGAGCCGCTACAATGAGCAGTTCTTC. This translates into CASSYSSGSRYNEQFF.

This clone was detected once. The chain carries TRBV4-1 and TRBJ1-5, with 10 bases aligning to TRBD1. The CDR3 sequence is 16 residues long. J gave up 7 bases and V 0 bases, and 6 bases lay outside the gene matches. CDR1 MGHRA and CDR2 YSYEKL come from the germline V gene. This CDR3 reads CASSQDPGQGWQPQHF. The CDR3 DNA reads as TGCGCCAGCAGCCAAGATCCGGGACAGGGGTGGCAGCCCCAGCATTTT.

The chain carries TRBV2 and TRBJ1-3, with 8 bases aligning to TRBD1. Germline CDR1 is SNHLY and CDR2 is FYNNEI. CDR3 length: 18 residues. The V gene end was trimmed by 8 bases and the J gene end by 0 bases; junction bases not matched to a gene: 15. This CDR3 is CASGLWTGRVISGNTIYF. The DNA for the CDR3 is TGTGCCAGCGGATTATGGACAGGGAGGGTGATCTCTGGAAACACCATATATTTT.

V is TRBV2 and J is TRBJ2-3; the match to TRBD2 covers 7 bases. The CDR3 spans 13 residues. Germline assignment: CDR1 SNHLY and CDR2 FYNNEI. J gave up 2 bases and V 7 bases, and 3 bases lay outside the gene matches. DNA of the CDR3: TGTGCCAGCAAGGGACTATCCACAGATACGCAGTATTTT. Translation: CASKGLSTDTQYF.

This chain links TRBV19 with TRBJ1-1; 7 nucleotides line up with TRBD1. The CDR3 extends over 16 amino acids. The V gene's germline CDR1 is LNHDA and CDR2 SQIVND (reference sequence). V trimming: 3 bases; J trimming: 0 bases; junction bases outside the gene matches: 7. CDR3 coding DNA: TGTGCCAGTAGTATCCTCGACAGGGTCATGAACACTGAAGCTTTCTTT. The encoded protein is CASSILDRVMNTEAFF.

CDR3 amino acids: CASSSGTSGRFKQYF. CDR3 bases: TGTGCCAGCAGCTCCGGGACTAGCGGGAGATTCAAGCAGTACTTC. The chain joins TRBV5-4 to TRBJ2-7; TRBD2 aligns across 14 bases. Germline V gene sequence: CDR1 SGHNT, CDR2 YYREEE (reference sequence). V shed 3 bases, J shed 8 bases, and the junction held 7 bases outside the gene matches. The CDR3 is 15 amino acids. The full variable domain, its missing parts supplied by reference TRBV5-4 and TRBJ2-7, is ETGVTQSPTHLIKTRGQQVTLRCSSQSGHNTVSWYQQALGQGPQFIFQYYREEENGRGNFPPRFSGLQFPNYSSELNVNALELDDSALYLCASSSGTSGRFKQYFGPGTRLTVT.

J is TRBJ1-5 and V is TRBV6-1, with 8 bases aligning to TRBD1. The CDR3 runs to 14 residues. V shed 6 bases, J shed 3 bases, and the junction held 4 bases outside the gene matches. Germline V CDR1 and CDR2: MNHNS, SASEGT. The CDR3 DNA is TGTGCCAGCAGGATGACAGGGGCCAATCAGCCCCAGCATTTT. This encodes CASRMTGANQPQHF.

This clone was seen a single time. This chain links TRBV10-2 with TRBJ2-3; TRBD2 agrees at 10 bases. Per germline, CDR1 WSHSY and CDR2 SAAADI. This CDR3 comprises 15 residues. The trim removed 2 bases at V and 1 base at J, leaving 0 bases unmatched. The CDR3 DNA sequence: TGCGCCAGCAGTGAGACTAGCGGGGGCACAGATACGCAGTATTTT. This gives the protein CASSETSGGTDTQYF.

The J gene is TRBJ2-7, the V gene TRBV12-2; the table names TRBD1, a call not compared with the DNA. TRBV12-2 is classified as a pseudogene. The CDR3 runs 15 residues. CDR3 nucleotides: TGTGCAAGTCGCTTAGCGGCCCCAAGCTCCTACGAGCAGTACTTC. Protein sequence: CASRLAAPSSYEQYF.

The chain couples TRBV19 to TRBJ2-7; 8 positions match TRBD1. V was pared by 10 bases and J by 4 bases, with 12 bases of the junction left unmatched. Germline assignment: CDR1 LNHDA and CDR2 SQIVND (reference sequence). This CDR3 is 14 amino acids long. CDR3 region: CATAIRDRPYEQYF. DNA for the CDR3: TGTGCCACCGCTATCAGGGACAGGCCTTACGAGCAGTACTTC. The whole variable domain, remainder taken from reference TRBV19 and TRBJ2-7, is DGGITQSPKYLFRKEGQNVTLSCEQNLNHDAMYWYRQDPGQGLRLIYYSQIVNDFQKGDIAEGYSVSREKKESFPLTVTSAQKNPTAFYLCATAIRDRPYEQYFGPGTRLTVT.